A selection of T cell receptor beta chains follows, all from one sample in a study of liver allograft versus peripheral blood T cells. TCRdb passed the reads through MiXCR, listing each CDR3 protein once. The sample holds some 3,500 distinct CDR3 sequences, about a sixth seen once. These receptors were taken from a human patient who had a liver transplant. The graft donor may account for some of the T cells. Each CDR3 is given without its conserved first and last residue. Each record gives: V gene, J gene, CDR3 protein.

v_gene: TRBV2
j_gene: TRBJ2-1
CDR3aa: ASSEGGGLPYNEQF

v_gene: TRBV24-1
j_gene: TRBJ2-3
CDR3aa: ATRGRGAVADTQY

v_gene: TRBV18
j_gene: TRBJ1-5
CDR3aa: ASSPDRNQPQH

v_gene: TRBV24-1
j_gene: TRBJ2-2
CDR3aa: ATSDPGGLNTGELF

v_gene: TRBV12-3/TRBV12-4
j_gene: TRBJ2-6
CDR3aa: ASSLGPLLGRRANVLT

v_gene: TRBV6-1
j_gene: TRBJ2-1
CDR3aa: ASGSGQGAYNEQF

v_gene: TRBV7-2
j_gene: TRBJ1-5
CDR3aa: ASSLGGNNQPQH

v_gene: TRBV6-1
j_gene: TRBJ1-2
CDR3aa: ASSEVRIYGYT

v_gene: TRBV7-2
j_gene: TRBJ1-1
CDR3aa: ASSPWTPGGGEAF

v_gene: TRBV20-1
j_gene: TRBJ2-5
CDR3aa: SARRGTGGQETQY

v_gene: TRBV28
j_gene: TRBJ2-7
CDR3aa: ATRGGQTYEQY

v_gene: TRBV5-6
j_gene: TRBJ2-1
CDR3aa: ASSFGTSGYNEQF

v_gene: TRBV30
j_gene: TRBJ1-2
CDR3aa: AAGGLNYGYT

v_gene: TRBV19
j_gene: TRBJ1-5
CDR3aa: ASRVLQGANLTQH

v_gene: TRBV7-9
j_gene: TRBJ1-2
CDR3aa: ASSRSGTGVDGYT

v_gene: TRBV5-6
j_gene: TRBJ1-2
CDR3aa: ASSFLRTGHGYT

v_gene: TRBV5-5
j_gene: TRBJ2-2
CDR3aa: ASSRGQGEGRTGELF

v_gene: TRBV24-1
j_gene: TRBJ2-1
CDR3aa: ATSFGLVPYNEQF

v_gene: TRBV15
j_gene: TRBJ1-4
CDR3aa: ATSRARKPTGWEKLF

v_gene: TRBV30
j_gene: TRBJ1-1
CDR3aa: AWRTGPPMNTEAF

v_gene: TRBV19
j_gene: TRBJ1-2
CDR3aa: ATTEEGSLANYGYT

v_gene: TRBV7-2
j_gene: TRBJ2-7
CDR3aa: ASSPQTSGAGYEQY

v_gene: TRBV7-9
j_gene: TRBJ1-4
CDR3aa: ASSLRQGGGKLF

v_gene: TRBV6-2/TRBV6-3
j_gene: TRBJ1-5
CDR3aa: ASSYSGGGQRTQH

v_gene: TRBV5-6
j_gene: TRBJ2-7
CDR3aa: ASSFSKDRDRTSYEQY

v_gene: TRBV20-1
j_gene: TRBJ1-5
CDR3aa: SADRGNQPQH

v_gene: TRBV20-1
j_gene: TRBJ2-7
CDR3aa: SAPREQGFEQY

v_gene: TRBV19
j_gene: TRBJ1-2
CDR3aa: ASSIGTGTSYGYT

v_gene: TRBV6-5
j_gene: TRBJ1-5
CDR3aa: ASSPTGGWQPQH

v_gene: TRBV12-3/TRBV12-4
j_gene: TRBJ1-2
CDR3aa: ASSLALDGYT

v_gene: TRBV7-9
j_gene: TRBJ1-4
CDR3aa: ASSLATGANEKLF

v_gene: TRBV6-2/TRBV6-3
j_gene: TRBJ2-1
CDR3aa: ASRVRRTGYNEQF

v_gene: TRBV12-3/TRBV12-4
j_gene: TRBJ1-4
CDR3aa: ASTSEGGSEKLF

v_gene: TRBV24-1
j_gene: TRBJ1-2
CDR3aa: ATSDWGREDGYT

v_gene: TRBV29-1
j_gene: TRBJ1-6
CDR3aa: SASADYNSPLH

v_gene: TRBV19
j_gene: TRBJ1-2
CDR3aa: ASTASAHYGYT

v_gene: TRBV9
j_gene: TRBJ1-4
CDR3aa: ASSVGGLATNEKLF

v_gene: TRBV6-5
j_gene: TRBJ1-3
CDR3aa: ASSYYGTSDTIY

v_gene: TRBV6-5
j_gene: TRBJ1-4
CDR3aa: ASSYSSGEKLF